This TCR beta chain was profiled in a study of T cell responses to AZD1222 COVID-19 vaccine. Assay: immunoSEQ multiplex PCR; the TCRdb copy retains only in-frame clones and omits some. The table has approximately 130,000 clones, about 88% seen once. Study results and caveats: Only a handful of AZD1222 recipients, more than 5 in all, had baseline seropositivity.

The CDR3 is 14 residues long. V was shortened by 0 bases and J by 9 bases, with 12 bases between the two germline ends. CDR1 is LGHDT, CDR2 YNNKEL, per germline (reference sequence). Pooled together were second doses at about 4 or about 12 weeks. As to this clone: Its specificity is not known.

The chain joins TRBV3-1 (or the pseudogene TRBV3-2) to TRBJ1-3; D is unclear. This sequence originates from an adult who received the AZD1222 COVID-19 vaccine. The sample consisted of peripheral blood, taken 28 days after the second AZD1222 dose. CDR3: CASSQDASGTTIYF. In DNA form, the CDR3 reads TGTGCCAGCAGCCAAGATGCCTCCGGCACCACCATATATTTT.